Given below is one T cell receptor beta chain in context. The antigen remains unidentified. These data originate in a study of cytomegalovirus exposure and HLA in healthy donors. Trimming removed 1 base from V and 8 bases from J, with 17 bases in between. The CDR3 covers 15 residues. CDR1 is SGHRS, CDR2 YFSETQ, per germline. The PCR had 60 Vbeta and 13 Jbeta primers. The method was immunoSEQ multiplex PCR; TCRdb's version includes in-frame clones alone and lacks a portion of them. The table has around 190,000 clones, around 77% seen once; the top ten hold about 2.8%. Study-level results: Through in vitro validation, a few CMV-associated chains were shown to be specific for CMV antigens. Being productive about 90% or about 30% of the time was typical of most TCR beta V segments in an earlier analysis.

Sequenced material: PBMCs. The TCR was taken from a woman aged 25 to 39 in good health and CMV-seronegative. This chain uses TRBV5-1 with TRBJ2-3; the D gene is possibly TRBD2 (6 bases). CDR3 amino acids: CASSLLRDGPTTQYF. CDR3 in DNA: TGCGCCAGCAGCTTGCTGCGGGACGGCCCCACTACGCAGTATTTT.